This entry features one TCR beta chain sequence. The table lists this clonotype with many counts. Its antigen target is currently unknown. The record has no base qualities; no much larger clone is one base away. Receptors were amplified or captured by 5' RACE. Sequencing took place on a NextSeq 500. Unique molecular identifiers were attached to individual cDNA molecules in the TCR library protocol so that sequencing error and PCR bias could be corrected. TCR alpha and beta chains were both sequenced, and the abundances of alpha and beta sequences in each sample were closely correlated with each other. For the original study's pipeline: V gene, J gene and CDR3 annotation of TCR sequences was performed with Decombinator V4. TCRs were defined as expanded if a significant change between any two time points was detected under a Poisson model with p below 0.0001. TCR abundances were normalised to the total number of TCRs sequenced in each sample and reported as counts per million. TRAV1-2 paired with TRAJ12, TRAJ20 or TRAJ33 defined MAIT TCRs, while TRAV10 paired with TRAJ18 defined iNKT TCRs. A search of VDJdb, accessed on 1 November 2021, was run for TCRs annotated to CMV, EBV and SARS-CoV-2, with TCRs annotated for multiple antigens excluded. The public reads were quality trimmed at Q25 with fastp and then assembled into clones with MiXCR by TCRdb, keeping productive beta chains. For every CDR3 protein sequence, its rows merge into one entry that carries the most common genes and DNA. The V and J calls were not made by the authors but by TCRdb's processing. The sample data list 25,000 to 40,000 distinct CDR3 sequences, and 4% to 5% of these were observed just once. Just under 8% of the sample lies in the top ten.

This sample is drawn from a study of early T cells in non-severe SARS-CoV-2 infection (dated by TCRdb to the early 2020s). About the full investigation: Bulk RNA from unsorted whole blood was used for TCR sequencing, so alpha and beta chains could not be paired.

Here is what the overall study found, with its caveats: VDJdb matching was skewed toward anti-spike CD8 responses and likely underestimated virus-specific expansions, missing private and CD4 specificities.

The study was a case-control design nested within a healthcare worker cohort in London, UK, with weekly nasopharyngeal swab PCR tests and blood sampling. Healthcare workers were recruited during the week of the UK lockdown, between 23 and 31 March 2020, and followed weekly for up to about 15 weeks. Relative to germline, V is 2 bases shorter and J is 6 bases shorter, with 10 bases between their ends. Taken from the germline V gene, the CDR1 and CDR2 loops are SGHVS and FNYEAQ. Reading from cysteine to phenylalanine, the CDR3 counts 13 amino acids. Only the CDR3 DNA is retained, 39 bases long and in frame from the first base.

This TCR was recovered from an adult who was a healthcare worker with PCR-confirmed SARS-CoV-2 infection or an uninfected control (not recorded which). The chain uses TRBV7-6 and TRBJ1-1; the D gene assignment is ambiguous. Sequencing was carried out using whole blood. The DNA sequence reads TGTGCCAGCAGCTTAACCACCGGGGCTGAAGCTTTCTTT. Its product reads: CASSLTTGAEAFF. With the rest looked up from the reference TRBV7-6 and TRBJ1-1 genes rather than sequenced, the full variable domain is GAGVSQSPRYKVTKRGQDVALRCDPISGHVSLYWYRQALGQGPEFLTYFNYEAQQDKSGLPNDRFSAERPEGSISTLTIQRTEQRDSAMYRCASSLTTGAEAFFGQGTRLTVV.